The entry that follows covers one T cell receptor beta chain sequence. Its antigen is unknown. The data originate from a study of T-cell reconstitution after alpha-beta-depleted transplantation in children. Study conclusions and caveats: There were reportedly several hundred expanded graft clones from which alpha-beta T cells came about two months after transplant. Newly generated T cells supplied most T-cell counts and diversity one year post-transplant. Where some patients showed high TCRbeta diversity at day 60, it came from recipient T cells and thymic progenitors that had survived.

Preparation of the TCRbeta library used unique molecular identifiers. TCRdb re-called the PCR reads with MiXCR, one entry per CDR3 protein. The sample has around 420,000 distinct CDR3 sequences, about 17% seen once. This CDR3 has 15 amino acids. V was clipped by 4 bases and J by 2 bases; unmatched bases: 6. The V gene's germline CDR1 is KGHSH and CDR2 LQKENI. V gene TRBV18 combines with J gene TRBJ2-3, with 7 bases aligning to TRBD2. The specimen was PBMCs, mostly from graft donor cells, collected 360 days after TCRalphabeta/CD19-depleted stem cell transplant. The source is a boy under two years old who had a stem cell transplant for Wiskott-Aldrich syndrome, so the T cells may come from the graft donor. The CDR3 reads CASSRTRGFTDTQYF. The CDR3 DNA sequence: TGTGCCAGCTCACGGACTAGAGGATTCACAGATACGCAGTATTTT. The full variable domain, rest sourced from reference TRBV18 and TRBJ2-3, is NAGVMQNPRHLVRRRGQEARLRCSPMKGHSHVYWYRQLPEEGLKFMVYLQKENIIDESGMPKERFSAEFPKEGPSILRIQQVVRGDSAAYFCASSRTRGFTDTQYFGPGTRLTVL.